Listed below are T cell receptor beta chains from one sample, sequenced in a study of regulatory T cells in long-lasting Graves disease. TCRdb fed the multiplex PCR reads into MiXCR, producing one record per CDR3 protein. The repertoire holds over 200,000 distinct CDR3 sequences, with under 20% as singletons. The sample was also linked to a second study, of T cells in Graves' hyperthyroidism and ophthalmopathy.

Sequenced here: peripheral blood mononuclear cells (PBMCs), sampled at new diagnosis, from a patient treated with antithyroid drugs. These receptors were taken from a woman younger than 45 with Graves disease. Each CDR3 is given with its conserved first and last residue. D genes are given only for firm matches. Size tells how often a clone was seen (once, few, many) or the class of an expanded clone, and some rows leave it out.

NA	TRBV5-1	NA	TRBJ1-5	CASSAWGSSNQPQHF	TGCGCCAGCAGCGCCTGGGGGTCAAGCAATCAGCCCCAGCATTTT
few	TRBV6-1	TRBD2	TRBJ2-1	CASSHFGTSRNNEQFF	TGTGCCAGCAGTCACTTCGGGACTAGCCGCAACAATGAGCAGTTCTTC
NA	TRBV15	NA	TRBJ1-5	CATSRDNQPQHF	TGTGCCACCAGCAGAGATAATCAGCCCCAGCATTTT
many	TRBV29-1	TRBD1	TRBJ2-7	CSVDGQGGYEQYF	TGCAGCGTTGACGGACAGGGTGGGTACGAGCAGTACTTC
many	TRBV7-8	NA	TRBJ1-1	CASSLVAEVTGPAFF	TGTGCCAGCAGCTTAGTCGCAGAAGTGACAGGCCCTGCTTTCTTT
many	TRBV20-1	NA	TRBJ2-2	CSARDSRGQGVGELFF	TGCAGTGCTAGAGACTCCAGGGGACAAGGAGTCGGGGAGCTGTTTTTT
few	TRBV5-1	NA	TRBJ1-1	CASSLSPWADRAFF	TGCGCCAGCAGCTTGAGTCCTTGGGCCGACCGAGCTTTCTTT
many	TRBV6-2/TRBV6-3	TRBD2	TRBJ2-7	CASSYSASGGYEQYF	TGTGCCAGCAGCTACTCGGCTAGCGGGGGGTACGAGCAGTACTTC
many	TRBV5-1	TRBD1	TRBJ1-1	CASSPRDREMGFF	TGCGCCAGCAGCCCTAGGGACAGGGAAATGGGTTTCTTT
many	TRBV20-1	TRBD2	TRBJ2-7	CSARDFLSGGSYEQYF	TGCAGTGCTAGAGACTTCCTAAGCGGGGGCTCCTACGAGCAGTACTTC
NA	TRBV20-1	NA	TRBJ2-3	CSASGGFSRRYF	TGCAGTGCTAGCGGGGGCTTTTCACGGCGGTATTTT
few	TRBV19	TRBD1	TRBJ1-4	CASSRGQGSANEKLFF	TGTGCCAGTAGCAGGGGGCAGGGTTCGGCTAATGAAAAACTGTTTTTT
many	TRBV6-2/TRBV6-3	NA	TRBJ2-2	CASSPDTITGELFF	TGTGCCAGCAGCCCGGACACCATCACCGGGGAGCTGTTTTTT
NA	TRBV20-1	TRBD1	TRBJ2-3	CSARDPDRPGTDTQYF	TGCAGTGCTAGAGATCCGGACAGGCCGGGCACAGATACGCAGTATTTT
many	TRBV19	NA	TRBJ1-1	CASTSYRGTEAFF	TGTGCCAGTACGAGCTACAGAGGGACTGAAGCTTTCTTT
many	TRBV10-3	NA	TRBJ1-1	CAIREDSEAFF	TGTGCCATCAGGGAGGACAGTGAAGCTTTCTTT
many	TRBV5-6	NA	TRBJ2-1	CASSNGQSYNEQFF	TGTGCCAGCAGCAACGGACAGTCCTACAATGAGCAGTTCTTC
NA	TRBV25-1	TRBD1	TRBJ1-3	CASSEPRQGRNTIYF	TGTGCCAGCAGTGAACCCAGACAGGGAAGAAACACCATATATTTT
many	TRBV7-9	NA	TRBJ1-1	CASSLAPGTGNTEAFF	TGTGCCAGCAGCTTAGCGCCCGGGACGGGCAACACTGAAGCTTTCTTT
many	TRBV3-1	TRBD1	TRBJ2-2	CASSPGQAFGELFF	TGTGCCAGCAGCCCGGGACAGGCCTTCGGGGAGCTGTTTTTT
many	TRBV3-1	NA	TRBJ1-1	CASSQPPNTEAFF	TGTGCCAGCAGCCAACCGCCGAACACTGAAGCTTTCTTT
NA	TRBV7-2	NA	TRBJ2-5	CASSSRRGEPQYF	TGTGCCAGCAGCTCCCGTAGGGGGGAGCCCCAGTACTTC
many	TRBV6-5	NA	TRBJ1-3	CASSYSELPSGNTIYF	TGTGCCAGCAGTTACTCGGAGTTACCCTCTGGAAACACCATATATTTT
NA	TRBV5-1	TRBD2	TRBJ2-1	CASSLNLAGGDEQFF	TGCGCCAGCAGCTTGAATCTAGCGGGAGGTGACGAGCAGTTCTTC
NA	TRBV7-2	TRBD2	TRBJ2-5	CASSLQGLAGYQETQYF	TGTGCCAGCAGCCTCCAGGGACTAGCGGGGTACCAAGAGACCCAGTACTTC
many	TRBV27	TRBD1	TRBJ1-4	CASSSPQGSIRFEKLFF	TGTGCCAGCAGCTCCCCACAGGGGAGTATTCGTTTTGAAAAACTGTTTTTT
NA	TRBV6-1	TRBD2	TRBJ2-7	CASRRGGAYEQYF	TGTGCCAGCAGGCGGGGGGGGGCCTACGAGCAGTACTTC
few	TRBV20-1	NA	TRBJ2-1	CSARGVWAYNEQFF	TGCAGTGCTAGAGGGGTATGGGCATACAATGAGCAGTTCTTC
NA	TRBV2	NA	TRBJ1-1	CASSDRLGVNTEAFF	TGTGCCAGCAGTGATAGGCTGGGGGTGAACACTGAAGCTTTCTTT
NA	TRBV6-1	NA	TRBJ2-7	CASSVSISYEQYF	TGTGCCAGCAGTGTATCCATCTCCTACGAGCAGTACTTC
many	TRBV27	NA	TRBJ1-1	CASSSSDRNTEAFF	TGTGCCAGCAGTTCCTCGGACAGGAACACTGAAGCTTTCTTT
many	TRBV20-1	NA	TRBJ1-1	CSASAVEGNTEAFF	TGCAGTGCTAGCGCGGTAGAGGGGAACACTGAAGCTTTCTTT
many	TRBV6-2/TRBV6-3	NA	TRBJ1-5	CASSYQQSQPQHF	TGTGCCAGCAGTTACCAGCAAAGTCAGCCCCAGCATTTT